These T cell receptor beta chains were read from a single sample in a study of CD8 T cells in ankylosing spondylitis. One entry per CDR3 protein results from TCRdb running MiXCR on the 5' RACE reads. The sample carries roughly 90,000 distinct CDR3 sequences, roughly 10% recorded once. The sequenced material came from blood, either unsorted or a sorted T cell fraction (not recorded which). These TCRs come from a male donor with ankylosing spondylitis. Each CDR3 is given with its conserved first and last residue. D genes are given only for firm matches. Some rows have no size entry. The others give once, few or many, or a class for an expanded clone.

v_call: TRBV20-1
clone_size: many
d_call: .
j_call: TRBJ1-4
cdr3_aa: CSARDWNAEGEKLFF
cdr3_nt: TGCAGTGCTAGAGATTGGAACGCGGAGGGAGAAAAACTGTTTTTT

v_call: TRBV14
clone_size: .
d_call: .
j_call: TRBJ2-1
cdr3_aa: CASSQALGAGSYNEQFF
cdr3_nt: TGTGCCAGCAGCCAAGCGCTAGGAGCAGGATCCTACAATGAGCAGTTCTTC

v_call: TRBV15
clone_size: .
d_call: .
j_call: TRBJ2-3
cdr3_aa: CATSRDGVGAADTQYF
cdr3_nt: TGTGCCACCAGCAGAGATGGAGTGGGGGCCGCAGATACGCAGTATTTT

v_call: TRBV7-7
clone_size: few
d_call: TRBD2
j_call: TRBJ2-1
cdr3_aa: CASSRTSGRSSYNEQFF
cdr3_nt: TGTGCCAGCAGCCGGACTAGCGGTCGGAGCTCCTACAATGAGCAGTTCTTC

v_call: TRBV13
clone_size: .
d_call: TRBD2
j_call: TRBJ2-1
cdr3_aa: CASSAEGGRVNEQFF
cdr3_nt: TGTGCCAGCAGCGCGGAGGGCGGGAGAGTAAATGAGCAGTTCTTC

v_call: TRBV28
clone_size: many
d_call: TRBD1
j_call: TRBJ1-2
cdr3_aa: CASSPGTGDGYTF
cdr3_nt: TGTGCCAGCAGTCCCGGGACAGGAGATGGCTACACCTTC

v_call: TRBV11-2
clone_size: few
d_call: .
j_call: TRBJ1-2
cdr3_aa: CASSISSKQGVGYTF
cdr3_nt: TGTGCCAGCAGCATCAGCTCCAAGCAAGGGGTTGGCTACACCTTC

v_call: TRBV13
clone_size: .
d_call: .
j_call: TRBJ2-3
cdr3_aa: CASSPAGDSRTDTQYF
cdr3_nt: TGTGCCAGCAGCCCGGCGGGGGACAGCCGCACAGATACGCAGTATTTT

v_call: TRBV5-1
clone_size: many
d_call: TRBD2
j_call: TRBJ2-1
cdr3_aa: CASSLGREQLEQFF
cdr3_nt: TGCGCCAGCAGCCTGGGGAGGGAACAACTTGAGCAGTTCTTC

v_call: TRBV12-3/TRBV12-4
clone_size: many
d_call: .
j_call: TRBJ2-3
cdr3_aa: CASSLVTPDTQYF
cdr3_nt: TGTGCCAGCAGTTTAGTAACGCCGGATACGCAGTATTTT

v_call: TRBV20-1
clone_size: many
d_call: TRBD2
j_call: TRBJ2-1
cdr3_aa: CSASIAGTTYNEQFF
cdr3_nt: TGCAGTGCTAGTATAGCGGGAACGACCTACAATGAGCAGTTCTTC

v_call: TRBV7-9
clone_size: many
d_call: .
j_call: TRBJ2-3
cdr3_aa: CASTSASTDTQYF
cdr3_nt: TGTGCCAGCACCTCCGCCAGCACAGATACGCAGTATTTT

v_call: TRBV3-1
clone_size: few
d_call: .
j_call: TRBJ2-1
cdr3_aa: CASSQQVRDSRFF
cdr3_nt: TGTGCCAGCAGCCAACAGGTGAGGGACTCAAGATTCTTC

v_call: TRBV11-1
clone_size: .
d_call: TRBD2
j_call: TRBJ2-1
cdr3_aa: CASRSGGLAGDHYNEQFF
cdr3_nt: TGTGCCAGTCGTAGCGGGGGACTAGCGGGAGACCACTACAATGAGCAGTTCTTC

v_call: TRBV9
clone_size: .
d_call: .
j_call: TRBJ1-3
cdr3_aa: CASSVAISGNTIYF
cdr3_nt: TGTGCCAGCAGCGTAGCTATTTCTGGAAACACCATATATTTT

v_call: TRBV12-3/TRBV12-4
clone_size: many
d_call: TRBD2
j_call: TRBJ2-1
cdr3_aa: CASSQSSGREHEQFF
cdr3_nt: TGTGCCAGCAGTCAATCTAGCGGGAGAGAGCATGAGCAGTTCTTC

v_call: TRBV15
clone_size: .
d_call: TRBD1
j_call: TRBJ1-3
cdr3_aa: CATSSRTGAGNTIYF
cdr3_nt: TGTGCCACCAGCAGCAGAACAGGGGCAGGAAACACCATATATTTT

v_call: TRBV7-9
clone_size: many
d_call: TRBD1
j_call: TRBJ1-3
cdr3_aa: CASRDGQGGNTIYF
cdr3_nt: TGTGCCAGCAGGGACGGACAGGGTGGAAACACCATATATTTT

v_call: TRBV24-1
clone_size: few
d_call: .
j_call: TRBJ1-2
cdr3_aa: CATSGGNGYTF
cdr3_nt: TGTGCCACCAGTGGGGGAAATGGCTACACCTTC

v_call: TRBV19
clone_size: many
d_call: TRBD2
j_call: TRBJ2-1
cdr3_aa: CASMGTSGRDWSSYNEQFF
cdr3_nt: TGTGCCAGTATGGGGACTAGCGGGAGGGACTGGAGCTCCTACAATGAGCAGTTCTTC

v_call: TRBV18
clone_size: .
d_call: .
j_call: TRBJ2-5
cdr3_aa: CASYLGQPHETQYF
cdr3_nt: TGTGCCAGCTACTTAGGACAGCCCCATGAGACCCAGTACTTC

v_call: TRBV7-7
clone_size: few
d_call: TRBD1
j_call: TRBJ2-5
cdr3_aa: CASRDRSEETQYF
cdr3_nt: TGTGCCAGCAGGGACAGGTCCGAAGAGACCCAGTACTTC

v_call: TRBV10-2
clone_size: .
d_call: .
j_call: TRBJ2-1
cdr3_aa: CASSESNQGNEQFF
cdr3_nt: TGCGCCAGCAGTGAGTCGAATCAGGGGAATGAGCAGTTCTTC

v_call: TRBV3-1
clone_size: few
d_call: .
j_call: TRBJ2-2
cdr3_aa: CASSQDRPERNTGELFF
cdr3_nt: TGTGCCAGCAGCCAAGATCGCCCGGAAAGGAACACCGGGGAGCTGTTTTTT

v_call: TRBV4-1
clone_size: few
d_call: TRBD1
j_call: TRBJ2-7
cdr3_aa: CASSHRDRYEQYF
cdr3_nt: TGCGCCAGCAGCCACCGGGACAGGTACGAGCAGTACTTC

v_call: TRBV25-1
clone_size: few
d_call: TRBD2
j_call: TRBJ2-5
cdr3_aa: CASSGEGWTQYF
cdr3_nt: TGTGCCAGCAGTGGGGAGGGTTGGACCCAGTACTTC

v_call: TRBV12-3/TRBV12-4
clone_size: .
d_call: .
j_call: TRBJ2-3
cdr3_aa: CASSRPGGNTDTQYF
cdr3_nt: TGTGCCAGCAGCCGGCCCGGAGGGAACACAGATACGCAGTATTTT

v_call: TRBV19
clone_size: few
d_call: TRBD1
j_call: TRBJ1-1
cdr3_aa: CASSIGKQGAGEAFF
cdr3_nt: TGTGCCAGTAGTATTGGCAAGCAGGGGGCGGGAGAAGCTTTCTTT

v_call: TRBV7-9
clone_size: .
d_call: .
j_call: TRBJ1-1
cdr3_aa: CASSSPRATEAFF
cdr3_nt: TGTGCCAGCAGCTCCCCTAGGGCAACTGAAGCTTTCTTT

v_call: TRBV11-2
clone_size: .
d_call: .
j_call: TRBJ2-1
cdr3_aa: CASTPVWGTPGLADYNEQFF
cdr3_nt: TGTGCCAGCACCCCCGTTTGGGGTACCCCCGGGCTAGCAGATTACAATGAGCAGTTCTTC

v_call: TRBV12-3/TRBV12-4
clone_size: many
d_call: .
j_call: TRBJ2-1
cdr3_aa: CASTARHNEQFF
cdr3_nt: TGTGCCAGCACCGCAAGACACAATGAGCAGTTCTTC

v_call: TRBV2
clone_size: few
d_call: .
j_call: TRBJ1-5
cdr3_aa: CASSGAGSNQPQHF
cdr3_nt: TGTGCCAGCTCGGGGGCAGGGAGCAATCAGCCCCAGCATTTT

v_call: TRBV19
clone_size: .
d_call: .
j_call: TRBJ2-3
cdr3_aa: CASSIGISASDGGFPTDTQYF
cdr3_nt: TGTGCCAGTAGTATAGGCATTTCCGCTTCAGACGGTGGGTTTCCCACAGATACGCAGTATTTT

v_call: TRBV6-5
clone_size: few
d_call: .
j_call: TRBJ2-7
cdr3_aa: CASSSSASEHEQYF
cdr3_nt: TGTGCCAGCAGTTCCTCGGCTAGCGAGCACGAGCAGTACTTC

v_call: TRBV7-2
clone_size: many
d_call: .
j_call: TRBJ1-1
cdr3_aa: CASSLYPEVGTEAFF
cdr3_nt: TGTGCCAGCAGCCTCTACCCCGAGGTAGGCACTGAAGCTTTCTTT

v_call: TRBV7-8
clone_size: few
d_call: TRBD1
j_call: TRBJ2-2
cdr3_aa: CASSPGTGHTGELFF
cdr3_nt: TGTGCCAGCAGCCCGGGGACAGGGCATACCGGGGAGCTGTTTTTT

v_call: TRBV15
clone_size: many
d_call: TRBD1
j_call: TRBJ2-3
cdr3_aa: CATSRGTGENTQYF
cdr3_nt: TGTGCCACCAGCAGGGGAACAGGGGAGAATACGCAGTATTTT

v_call: TRBV2
clone_size: .
d_call: TRBD2
j_call: TRBJ2-1
cdr3_aa: CASSEGASSGAQVGEQFF
cdr3_nt: TGTGCCAGCAGTGAAGGGGCCTCTAGCGGGGCCCAAGTCGGTGAGCAGTTCTTC

v_call: TRBV6-5
clone_size: few
d_call: TRBD2
j_call: TRBJ2-1
cdr3_aa: CASSLAGGYDEQFF
cdr3_nt: TGTGCCAGCAGCTTAGCGGGAGGGTACGATGAGCAGTTCTTC

v_call: TRBV6-4
clone_size: many
d_call: .
j_call: TRBJ2-3
cdr3_aa: CASSDGRDTDTQYF
cdr3_nt: TGTGCCAGCAGTGATGGGCGGGACACAGATACGCAGTATTTT

v_call: TRBV5-6
clone_size: .
d_call: .
j_call: TRBJ1-5
cdr3_aa: CASSPRPYSNQPQHF
cdr3_nt: TGTGCCAGCAGCCCCCGGCCGTATAGCAATCAGCCCCAGCATTTT

v_call: TRBV11-2
clone_size: few
d_call: TRBD2
j_call: TRBJ2-7
cdr3_aa: CASSESVAGLTYEQYF
cdr3_nt: TGTGCCAGCAGTGAATCAGTAGCGGGATTGACCTACGAGCAGTACTTC

v_call: TRBV30
clone_size: .
d_call: TRBD1
j_call: TRBJ1-5
cdr3_aa: CAWMTGTGDQPQHF
cdr3_nt: TGTGCCTGGATGACCGGGACAGGGGATCAGCCCCAGCATTTT

v_call: TRBV12-3/TRBV12-4
clone_size: few
d_call: .
j_call: TRBJ1-4
cdr3_aa: CASSPSQREKLFF
cdr3_nt: TGTGCCAGCAGCCCCTCCCAAAGGGAAAAACTGTTTTTT

v_call: TRBV20-1
clone_size: few
d_call: .
j_call: TRBJ1-3
cdr3_aa: CSARAYLAETSGNTIYF
cdr3_nt: TGCAGTGCTAGAGCGTACCTGGCGGAAACCTCTGGAAACACCATATATTTT

v_call: TRBV2
clone_size: .
d_call: .
j_call: TRBJ2-7
cdr3_aa: CASSGHLREQYF
cdr3_nt: TGTGCCAGCAGCGGGCACCTACGTGAGCAGTACTTC